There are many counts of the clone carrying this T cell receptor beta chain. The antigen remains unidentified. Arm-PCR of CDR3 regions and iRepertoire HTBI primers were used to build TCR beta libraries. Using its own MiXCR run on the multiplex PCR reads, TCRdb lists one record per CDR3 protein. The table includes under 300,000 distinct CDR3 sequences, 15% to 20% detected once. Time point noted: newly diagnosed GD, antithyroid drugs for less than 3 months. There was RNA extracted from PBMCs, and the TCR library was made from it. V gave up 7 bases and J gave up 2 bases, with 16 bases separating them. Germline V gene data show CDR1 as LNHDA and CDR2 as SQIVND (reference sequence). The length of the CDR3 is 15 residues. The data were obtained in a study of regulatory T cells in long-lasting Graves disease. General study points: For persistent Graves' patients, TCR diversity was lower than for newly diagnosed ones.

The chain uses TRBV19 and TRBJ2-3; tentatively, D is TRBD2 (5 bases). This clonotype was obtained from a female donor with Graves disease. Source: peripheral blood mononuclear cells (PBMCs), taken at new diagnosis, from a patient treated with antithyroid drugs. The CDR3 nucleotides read TGTGCCAGTACTCCCCGGGGTACTCTCACAGATACGCAGTATTTT. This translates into CASTPRGTLTDTQYF.